Described below is a single TCR beta chain sequence and its context. This clonotype showed up many times. The antigen it recognizes is unknown. The input lacks base qualities; no much larger clone sits a single base away. These data belong to a study of CD8 T cells in ankylosing spondylitis (dated by TCRdb to 2016 to 2017). The study in broad terms: To find TCR variants linked to disease, the study profiled T cell receptor beta repertoires in ankylosing spondylitis patients and healthy donors. The whole study cohort included about a hundred healthy donors and about two dozen ankylosing spondylitis patients. Samples of peripheral blood were taken, and for ankylosing spondylitis patients, synovial fluid was collected as well. Results the study describes overall, beyond this receptor: According to the report, matched synovial fluid samples from ankylosing spondylitis patients were significantly enriched for the disease-linked clones. Some of the motif variants had been reported before in the synovial fluid and blood of reactive arthritis patients, a finding that suggests common disease-initiation mechanisms. A TCR beta motif made up of several highly homologous amino acid variants appeared to be characteristic of blood from ankylosing spondylitis patients. In peripheral blood, the disease-linked clones were found at relatively low frequencies and had a CD8+ phenotype.

V loses 5 bases, J loses 4 bases, and the germline ends lie 17 bases apart. The CDR3, cysteine through phenylalanine, is 16 amino acids long. The sequence is cut down to CDR3 DNA, 48 bases in frame from base 1. From the germline V gene, CDR1 is KGHDR and CDR2 is SFDVKD. The run used an Illumina HiSeq 2500. Quantitative 5'-RACE with molecular barcodes was the method used to prepare the TCR beta libraries. The original pipeline was this. A new computational method based on a probabilistic model of VDJ rearrangement was used to identify disease-linked TCR variants. The raw public reads went through TCRdb reprocessing: fastp at Q25, MiXCR clone calling, in-frame beta chains kept. Merged by CDR3 protein, the rows form single entries marked with the most common genes and DNA. These V and J calls derive from TCRdb rather than the authors' analysis. In this sample the table shows around 450,000 distinct CDR3 sequences, 25% to 30% of which occur a single time. 0.89% of the sample is taken by the ten largest.

Specimen: blood, either unsorted or a sorted T cell fraction (not recorded which). The chain is assembled from TRBV24-1 and TRBJ2-1; a weak D assignment points to TRBD1 (7 bases agree). This sequence was found in a male donor with ankylosing spondylitis. CDR3 protein: CATSGQGGVTYNEQFF. The DNA reads as follows: TGTGCCACCAGTGGCCAGGGGGGAGTAACGTACAATGAGCAGTTCTTC.